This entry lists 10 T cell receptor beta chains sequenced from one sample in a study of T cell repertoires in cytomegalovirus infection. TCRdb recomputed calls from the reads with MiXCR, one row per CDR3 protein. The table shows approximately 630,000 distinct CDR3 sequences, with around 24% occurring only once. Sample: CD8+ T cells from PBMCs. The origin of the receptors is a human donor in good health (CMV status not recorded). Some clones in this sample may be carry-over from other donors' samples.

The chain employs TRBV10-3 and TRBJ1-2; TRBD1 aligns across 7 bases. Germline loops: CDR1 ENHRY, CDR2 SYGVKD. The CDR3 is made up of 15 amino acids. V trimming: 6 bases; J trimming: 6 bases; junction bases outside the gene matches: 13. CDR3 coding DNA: TGTGCCATCAGCGACACAGAGGGGGCTGGCCATGGCTACACCTTC. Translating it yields CAISDTEGAGHGYTF.

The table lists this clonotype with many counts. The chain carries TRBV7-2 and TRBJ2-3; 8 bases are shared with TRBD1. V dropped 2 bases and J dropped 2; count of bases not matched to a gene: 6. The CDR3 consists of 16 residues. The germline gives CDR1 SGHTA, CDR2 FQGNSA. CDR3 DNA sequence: TGTGCCAGCAGCTTATCTGGGACAGGAATCACAGATACGCAGTATTTT. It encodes CASSLSGTGITDTQYF. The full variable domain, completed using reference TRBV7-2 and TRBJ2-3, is GAGVSQSPSNKVTEKGKDVELRCDPISGHTALYWYRQSLGQGLEFLIYFQGNSAPDKSGLPSDRFSAERTGGSVSTLTIQRTQQEDSAVYLCASSLSGTGITDTQYFGPGTRLTVL.

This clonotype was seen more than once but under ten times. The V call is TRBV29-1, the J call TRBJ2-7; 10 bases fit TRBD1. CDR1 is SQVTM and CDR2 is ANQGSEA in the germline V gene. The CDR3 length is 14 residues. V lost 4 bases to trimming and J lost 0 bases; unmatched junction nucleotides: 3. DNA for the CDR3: TGCAGCGTTGGGGGGACAGGGGACTCCTACGAGCAGTACGTC. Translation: CSVGGTGDSYEQYV.

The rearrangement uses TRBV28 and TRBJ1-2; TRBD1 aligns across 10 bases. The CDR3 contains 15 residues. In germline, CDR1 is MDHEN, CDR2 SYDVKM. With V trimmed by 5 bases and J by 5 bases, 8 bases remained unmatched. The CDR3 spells CASSAPTGGEYGYTF. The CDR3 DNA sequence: TGTGCCAGCAGTGCCCCGACAGGGGGCGAATATGGCTACACCTTC.

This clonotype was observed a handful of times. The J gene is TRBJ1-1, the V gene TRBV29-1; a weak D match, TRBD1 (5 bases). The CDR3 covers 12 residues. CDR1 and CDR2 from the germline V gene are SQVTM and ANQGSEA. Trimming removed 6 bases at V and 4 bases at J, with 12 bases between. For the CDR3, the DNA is TGCAGCGTAATGGACGGGGGCACTGAAGCTTTCTTT. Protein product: CSVMDGGTEAFF. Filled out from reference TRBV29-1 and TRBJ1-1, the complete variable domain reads SAVISQKPSRDICQRGTSLTIQCQVDSQVTMMFWYRQQPGQSLTLIATANQGSEATYESGFVIDKFPISRPNLTFSTLTVSNMSPEDSSIYLCSVMDGGTEAFFGQGTRLTVV.

Here the CDR3 DNA reads TGTGCCAGCAGCTCAACGAACAGGGAAACTAGCAATCAGCCCCAGCATTTT. Its translation: CASSSTNRETSNQPQHF. J is TRBJ1-5 and V is TRBV7-6; maybe TRBD1 (6 bases). The CDR3 length is 17 residues. V dropped 4 bases and J dropped 0 bases, with 16 bases sitting between them. Per the germline V gene, CDR1 is SGHVS and CDR2 is FNYEAQ.

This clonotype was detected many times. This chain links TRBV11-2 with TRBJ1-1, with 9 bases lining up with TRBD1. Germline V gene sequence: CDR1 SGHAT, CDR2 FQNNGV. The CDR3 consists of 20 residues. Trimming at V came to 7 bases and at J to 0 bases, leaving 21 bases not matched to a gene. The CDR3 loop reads CASKKWRDRDRSRMNTEAFF. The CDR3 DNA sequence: TGTGCCAGCAAAAAGTGGAGGGACAGGGACCGGAGTCGTATGAACACTGAAGCTTTCTTT.

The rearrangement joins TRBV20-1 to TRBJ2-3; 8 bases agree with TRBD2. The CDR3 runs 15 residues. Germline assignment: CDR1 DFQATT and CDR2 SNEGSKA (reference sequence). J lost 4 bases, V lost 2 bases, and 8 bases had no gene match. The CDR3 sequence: CSARWGLVEPDTQYF. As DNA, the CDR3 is TGCAGTGCTAGATGGGGACTAGTGGAGCCAGATACGCAGTATTTT.

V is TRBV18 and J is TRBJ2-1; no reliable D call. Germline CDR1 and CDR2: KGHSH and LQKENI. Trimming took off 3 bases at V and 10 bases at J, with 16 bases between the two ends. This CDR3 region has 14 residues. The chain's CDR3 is CASSPSSSWQEQFF. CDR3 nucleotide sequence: TGTGCCAGCTCACCCAGCTCTTCGTGGCAAGAGCAGTTCTTC. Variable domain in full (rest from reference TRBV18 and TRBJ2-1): NAGVMQNPRHLVRRRGQEARLRCSPMKGHSHVYWYRQLPEEGLKFMVYLQKENIIDESGMPKERFSAEFPKEGPSILRIQQVVRGDSAAYFCASSPSSSWQEQFFGPGTRLTVL.

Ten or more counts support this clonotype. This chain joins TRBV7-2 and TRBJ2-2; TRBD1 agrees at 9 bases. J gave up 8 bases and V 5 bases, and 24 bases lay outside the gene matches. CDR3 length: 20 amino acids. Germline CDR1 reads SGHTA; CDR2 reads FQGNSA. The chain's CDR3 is CASSRLAHRGLNSHLGELFF. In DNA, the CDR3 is TGTGCCAGCAGCCGCTTGGCACACAGGGGGCTAAATTCCCATCTAGGGGAGCTGTTTTTT.